A single sample is the source of the 16 T cell receptor beta chains below, sequenced in a study of T cell responses to AZD1222 COVID-19 vaccine. The protocol was immunoSEQ multiplex PCR, while the TCRdb copy is restricted to in-frame clones and leaves out a portion. Altogether around 130,000 clones are present, more than 85% being singletons, with the ten largest covering around 3.1%. The sequencing here drew on peripheral blood, taken on day 0 of AZD1222 vaccination. The receptor set was obtained from an adult in good health.

CDR3 in amino acids: CASSLRGRDNSPLHF. CDR3 sequence (DNA): TGTGCCAGCAGCCTCAGGGGAAGGGATAATTCACCCCTCCACTTT. V is TRBV7-2 and J is TRBJ1-6; TRBD1 might be the D (6 bases). Germline CDR1 and CDR2: SGHTA and FQGNSA. This CDR3 has 15 amino acids. The germline V and J ends were trimmed by 5 bases and 5 bases, with 13 bases remaining between them.

This clone was observed once. Written as DNA, the CDR3 is TGTGCCTGGAGCAACCCCAGAGCCTATCCCGGGGAGCAGTACTTC. Protein sequence: CAWSNPRAYPGEQYF. The V call is TRBV30, the J call TRBJ2-7; D remains ambiguous. Germline V gene lookup returns CDR1 GTSNPN and CDR2 SVGIG (reference sequence). Trimming pared 3 bases from V and 7 bases from J, leaving 22 bases between. The CDR3 has 15 amino acids.

This clone was seen just once. V is TRBV7-9 and J is TRBJ2-5, with D uncertain. The CDR3 is 12 residues long. Germline-derived CDR1 and CDR2 are SEHNR and FQNEAQ (reference sequence). The V gene lost 2 bases and the J gene lost 5 bases, with 6 bases spanning the gap. Written as DNA, the CDR3 is TGTGCCAGCAGCTTAAGTACGGAGACCCAGTACTTC. Its protein product is CASSLSTETQYF.

Here the CDR3 DNA reads TGTGCCAGCAGTGAAGCGGGCGGGGAAGGAGAGCAGTACTTC. Its translation is CASSEAGGEGEQYF. The chain carries TRBV6-1 and TRBJ2-7; possible D gene TRBD2, 6 bases. The CDR3 has 14 amino acids. Germline values: CDR1 MNHNS, CDR2 SASEGT. Trimming took 0 bases from V and 7 from J, leaving 13 bases between them.

This rearrangement joins TRBV19 to TRBJ1-6, with D perhaps TRBD1 (5 bases). The CDR3 length is 15 residues. V lost 3 bases and J 10 bases, leaving 16 bases between the germline ends. CDR1 is LNHDA and CDR2 is SQIVND in the germline V gene (reference sequence). CDR3 loop: CASSISGGGDSPLHF. In nucleotides, the CDR3 is TGTGCCAGTAGTATTTCGGGTGGAGGGGACTCACCCCTCCACTTT.

This chain links TRBV5-1 with TRBJ1-2; the D gene is possibly TRBD1 (6 bases). V was clipped by 4 bases and J by 9 bases, with 19 bases between them. CDR3 length: 14 amino acids. Germline V gene sequence: CDR1 SGHRS, CDR2 YFSETQ. The CDR3 spells CASSHGDTPLSYTF. The CDR3 nucleotides are TGCGCCAGCAGCCACGGGGACACCCCTTTGAGCTACACCTTC. Drawing the rest from reference TRBV5-1 and TRBJ1-2, the complete variable domain is KAGVTQTPRYLIKTRGQQVTLSCSPISGHRSVSWYQQTPGQGLQFLFEYFSETQRNKGNFPGRFSGRQFSNSRSEMNVSTLELGDSALYLCASSHGDTPLSYTFGSGTRLTVV.

This chain uses TRBV10-2 with TRBJ1-5, with 11 bases lining up with TRBD1. From germline, CDR1 is WSHSY and CDR2 SAAADI. V lost 4 bases and J lost 1; bases outside the gene matches: 6. The CDR3 extends over 17 amino acids. The CDR3 nucleotides read TGCGCCAGCAGTGGGGGGACAGGGGGTGAAAGCAATCAGCCCCAGCATTTT. It translates to CASSGGTGGESNQPQHF.

The rearrangement uses TRBV7-8 and TRBJ1-2, with D perhaps TRBD1 (5 bases). CDR1 is SGHVS and CDR2 is FQNEAQ in the germline V gene. The CDR3 totals 13 residues. Trimming took off 6 bases at V and 8 bases at J, with 16 bases between the two ends. The CDR3 sequence is CASRDGGLRGYTF. In DNA, the CDR3 is TGTGCCAGCAGGGACGGGGGATTGAGGGGCTACACCTTC.

V and J are TRBV6-5 and TRBJ2-7; 8 nucleotides align to TRBD1. The V and J ends lost 8 bases and 0 bases, in that order; junction bases with no gene match: 6. The CDR3 runs 14 residues. Per germline, CDR1 MNHEY and CDR2 SVGAGI. CDR3 sequence: CASGVTGASYEQYF. The DNA for the CDR3 is TGTGCCAGCGGAGTGACAGGGGCCTCCTACGAGCAGTACTTC.

The chain employs TRBV6-5 and TRBJ1-1; D is possibly TRBD1 (5 bases). This CDR3 region has 13 residues. The V gene's germline CDR1 is MNHEY and CDR2 SVGAGI. Deletions cut 9 bases from V and 3 bases from J, with 14 bases between. CDR3 bases: TGTGCCAGTTATCGGGGGAAGGACACTGAAGCTTTCTTT. This translates into CASYRGKDTEAFF.

This chain links TRBV15 with TRBJ2-7; D is perhaps TRBD1 or TRBD2 (5 bases each). This CDR3 comprises 14 residues. V lost 1 base to trimming and J lost 6 bases, with 13 bases between them. Germline lookup yields CDR1 LNHNV and CDR2 YYDKDF (reference sequence). The CDR3 nucleotides read TGTGCCACCAGCAGAGGTCGAGGGGAAGGCGAGCAGTACTTC. This codes for CATSRGRGEGEQYF.

The chain employs TRBV4-3 and TRBJ1-5, with D possibly matching TRBD1 (5 bases). The CDR3 contains 13 residues. V dropped 0 bases and J dropped 7 bases, with 7 bases sitting between them. CDR1 and CDR2 (germline): LGHNA, YSLEER. The CDR3 DNA sequence: TGCGCCAGCAGCCAAGATCGGGGGCAGCCCCAGCATTTT. Residues: CASSQDRGQPQHF.

The chain links TRBV9 to TRBJ2-5; D call uncertain. Trimming removed 0 bases from V and 5 bases from J, with 11 bases in between. CDR3 length: 14 amino acids. Germline-derived CDR1 and CDR2 are SGDLS and YYNGEE. The CDR3 spells CASSVDHRAETQYF. CDR3 coding DNA: TGTGCCAGCAGCGTAGATCATAGGGCTGAGACCCAGTACTTC.

This clone was recorded a few times. The rearrangement joins TRBV3-1 (or the pseudogene TRBV3-2) to TRBJ1-5; TRBD1 might be the D (5 bases). CDR3 length equals 15 residues. V lost 0 bases, J lost 2 bases, and 8 bases lay in between. In germline, CDR1 is LGHDT, CDR2 YNNKEL (reference sequence). CDR3 sequence (DNA): TGTGCCAGCAGCCAAGAAACAGGAGGCAATCAGCCCCAGCATTTT. Translated, it gives CASSQETGGNQPQHF.

The V call is TRBV18, the J call TRBJ2-3, with TRBD1 matching 9 bases. CDR1 KGHSH and CDR2 LQKENI come from the germline V gene. This CDR3 region has 15 residues. V lost 3 bases, J lost 4 bases, and 5 bases stayed unmatched. In DNA, the CDR3 is TGTGCCAGCTCACCCGGGACAGGGTCCGCAGATACGCAGTATTTT. Its translation is CASSPGTGSADTQYF.

The chain recombines TRBV5-3 with TRBJ2-1; 14 nucleotides align to TRBD2. TRBV5-3 is an open reading frame whose function is uncertain. This CDR3 contains 17 residues. With V trimmed by 4 bases and J by 2 bases, 5 bases remained unmatched. The CDR3 region is CARSLKTSGRAYNEQFF. DNA for the CDR3: TGTGCCAGAAGCCTGAAGACTAGCGGGAGGGCCTACAATGAGCAGTTCTTC.